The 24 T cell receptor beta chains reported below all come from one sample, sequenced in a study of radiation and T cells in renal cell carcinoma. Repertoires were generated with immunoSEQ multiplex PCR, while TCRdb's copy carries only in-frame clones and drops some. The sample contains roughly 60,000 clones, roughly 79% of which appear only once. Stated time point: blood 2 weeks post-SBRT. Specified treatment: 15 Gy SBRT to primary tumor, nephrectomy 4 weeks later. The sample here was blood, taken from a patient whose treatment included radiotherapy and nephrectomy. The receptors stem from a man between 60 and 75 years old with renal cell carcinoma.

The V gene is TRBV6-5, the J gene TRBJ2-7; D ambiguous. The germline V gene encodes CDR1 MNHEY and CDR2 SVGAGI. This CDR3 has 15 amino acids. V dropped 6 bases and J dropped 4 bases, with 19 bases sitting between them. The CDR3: CASSYVRGPLYEQYF. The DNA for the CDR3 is TGTGCCAGCAGCTACGTCCGAGGACCTCTGTACGAGCAGTACTTC.

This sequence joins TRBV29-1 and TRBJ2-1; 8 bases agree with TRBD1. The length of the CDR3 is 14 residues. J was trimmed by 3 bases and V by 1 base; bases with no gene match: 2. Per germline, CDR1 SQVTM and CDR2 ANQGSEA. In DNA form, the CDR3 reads TGCAGCGTTGAAGGTGGACAGGGCTACAATGAGCAGTTCTTC. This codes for CSVEGGQGYNEQFF.

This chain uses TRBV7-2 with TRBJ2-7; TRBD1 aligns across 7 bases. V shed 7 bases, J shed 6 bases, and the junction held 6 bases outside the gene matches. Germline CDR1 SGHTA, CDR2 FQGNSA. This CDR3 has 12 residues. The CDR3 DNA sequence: TGTGCCAGCACCACAGGGGTAGGCGAGCAGTACTTC. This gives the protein CASTTGVGEQYF.

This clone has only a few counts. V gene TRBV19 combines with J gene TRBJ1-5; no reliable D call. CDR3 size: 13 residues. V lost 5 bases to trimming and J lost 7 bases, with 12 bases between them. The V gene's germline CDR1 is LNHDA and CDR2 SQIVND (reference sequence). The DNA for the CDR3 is TGTGCCAGTAGTGTCCAGGTTAACCAGCCCCAGCATTTT. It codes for CASSVQVNQPQHF.

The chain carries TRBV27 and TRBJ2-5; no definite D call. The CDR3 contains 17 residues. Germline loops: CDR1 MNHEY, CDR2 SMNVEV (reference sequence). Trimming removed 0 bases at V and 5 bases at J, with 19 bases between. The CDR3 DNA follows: TGTGCCAGCAGTTTATCGATCGTGACTCTCCAGGAGGAGACCCAGTACTTC. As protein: CASSLSIVTLQEETQYF.

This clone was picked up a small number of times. CDR3 in amino acids: CASSFGGSGYTF. CDR3 sequence (DNA): TGTGCCAGCAGCTTCGGGGGCTCTGGCTACACCTTC. The gene calls are TRBV7-9 and TRBJ1-2; weak D call: TRBD1 (6 bases). V dropped 3 bases and J dropped 7 bases, with 9 bases sitting between them. CDR3 length: 12 amino acids. The V gene's germline CDR1 is SEHNR and CDR2 FQNEAQ (reference sequence).

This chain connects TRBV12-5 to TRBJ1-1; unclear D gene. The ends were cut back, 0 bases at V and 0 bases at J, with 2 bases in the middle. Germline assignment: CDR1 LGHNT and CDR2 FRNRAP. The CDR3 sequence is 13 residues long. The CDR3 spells CASGLVLNTEAFF. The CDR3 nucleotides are TGTGCTAGTGGTTTGGTATTGAACACTGAAGCTTTCTTT.

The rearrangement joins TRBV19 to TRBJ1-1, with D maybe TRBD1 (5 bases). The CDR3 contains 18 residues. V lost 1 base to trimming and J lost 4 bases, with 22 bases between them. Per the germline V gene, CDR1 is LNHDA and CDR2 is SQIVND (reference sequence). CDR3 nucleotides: TGTGCCAGTAGTATAGGGGGCGTCGTGGGGACTCAGGTCACTGAAGCTTTCTTT. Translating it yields CASSIGGVVGTQVTEAFF.

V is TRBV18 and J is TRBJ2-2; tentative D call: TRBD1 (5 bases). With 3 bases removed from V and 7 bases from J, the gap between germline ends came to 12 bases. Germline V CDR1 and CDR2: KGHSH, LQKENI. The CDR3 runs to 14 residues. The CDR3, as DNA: TGTGCCAGCTCACCGAGGACCACAGGCGGGGAGCTGTTTTTT. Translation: CASSPRTTGGELFF.

This chain's CDR3 is CATSRAGGLFIQYF. CDR3 bases: TGTGCCACCAGCAGAGCGGGAGGGCTGTTCATTCAGTACTTC. The chain links TRBV15 to TRBJ2-4; the match to TRBD2 covers 8 bases. With V trimmed by 1 base and J by 9 bases, 5 bases remained unmatched. The CDR3 has 14 residues. CDR1 is LNHNV and CDR2 is YYDKDF in the germline V gene (reference sequence).

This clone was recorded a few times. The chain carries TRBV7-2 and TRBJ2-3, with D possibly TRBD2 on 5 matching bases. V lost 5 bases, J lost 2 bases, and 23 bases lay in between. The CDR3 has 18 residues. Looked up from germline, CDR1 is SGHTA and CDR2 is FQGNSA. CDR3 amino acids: CASSVGAVRSYLTDTQYF. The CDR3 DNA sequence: TGTGCCAGCAGCGTGGGAGCGGTCCGGTCCTACCTCACAGATACGCAGTATTTT.

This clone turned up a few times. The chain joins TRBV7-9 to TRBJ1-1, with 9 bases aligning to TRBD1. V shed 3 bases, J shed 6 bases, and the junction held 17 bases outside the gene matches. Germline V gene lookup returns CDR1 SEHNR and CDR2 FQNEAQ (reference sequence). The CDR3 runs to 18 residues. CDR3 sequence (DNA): TGTGCCAGCAGCTTTGGGACAGGGTTTCTTGGGTCATTCCCTGAAGCTTTCTTT. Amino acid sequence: CASSFGTGFLGSFPEAFF.

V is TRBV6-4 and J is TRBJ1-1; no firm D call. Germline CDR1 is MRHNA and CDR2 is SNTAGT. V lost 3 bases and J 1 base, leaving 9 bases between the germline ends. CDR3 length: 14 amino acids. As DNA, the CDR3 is TGTGCCAGCAGTGAGGACCCCGAGAACACTGAAGCTTTCTTT. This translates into CASSEDPENTEAFF.

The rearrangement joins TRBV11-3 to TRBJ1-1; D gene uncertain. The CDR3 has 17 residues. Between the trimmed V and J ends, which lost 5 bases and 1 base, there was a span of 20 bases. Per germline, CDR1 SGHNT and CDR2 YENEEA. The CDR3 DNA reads TGTGCCAGCAGCAAAAACCGGGCGGGTGACTCGAACACTGAAGCTTTCTTT. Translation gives CASSKNRAGDSNTEAFF.

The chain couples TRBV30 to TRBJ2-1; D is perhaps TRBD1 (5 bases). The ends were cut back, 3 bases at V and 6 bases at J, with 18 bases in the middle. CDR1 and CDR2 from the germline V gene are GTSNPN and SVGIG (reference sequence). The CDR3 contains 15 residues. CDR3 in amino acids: CAWSAGKGRGNEQFF. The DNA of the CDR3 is TGTGCCTGGAGCGCTGGAAAGGGTAGGGGCAATGAGCAGTTCTTC.

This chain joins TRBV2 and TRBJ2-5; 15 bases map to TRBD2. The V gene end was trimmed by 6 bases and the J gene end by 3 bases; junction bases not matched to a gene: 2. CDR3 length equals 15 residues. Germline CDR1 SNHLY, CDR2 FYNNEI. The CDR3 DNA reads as TGTGCCAGCAGCCGGACTAGCGGGGGGGAAGAGACCCAGTACTTC. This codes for CASSRTSGGEETQYF.

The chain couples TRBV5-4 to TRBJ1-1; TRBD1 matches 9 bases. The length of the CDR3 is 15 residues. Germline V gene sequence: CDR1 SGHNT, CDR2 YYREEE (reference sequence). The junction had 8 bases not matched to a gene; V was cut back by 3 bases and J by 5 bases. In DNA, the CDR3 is TGTGCCAGCAGCTCGAACAGGGGGCTGCGGACTGAAGCTTTCTTT. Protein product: CASSSNRGLRTEAFF.

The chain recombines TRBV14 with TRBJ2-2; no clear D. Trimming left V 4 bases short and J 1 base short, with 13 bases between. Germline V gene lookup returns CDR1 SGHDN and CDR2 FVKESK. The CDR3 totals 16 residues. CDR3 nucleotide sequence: TGTGCCAGCAGCCGAGAGAGGACCCTGAACACCGGGGAGCTGTTTTTT. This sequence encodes CASSRERTLNTGELFF.

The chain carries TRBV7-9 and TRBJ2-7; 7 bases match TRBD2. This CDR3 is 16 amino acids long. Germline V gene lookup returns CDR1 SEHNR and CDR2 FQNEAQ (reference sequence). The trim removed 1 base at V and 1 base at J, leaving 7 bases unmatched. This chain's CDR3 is CASSLGGGRVSYEQYV. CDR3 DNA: TGTGCCAGCAGCTTAGGAGGCGGGAGAGTATCCTACGAGCAGTACGTC.

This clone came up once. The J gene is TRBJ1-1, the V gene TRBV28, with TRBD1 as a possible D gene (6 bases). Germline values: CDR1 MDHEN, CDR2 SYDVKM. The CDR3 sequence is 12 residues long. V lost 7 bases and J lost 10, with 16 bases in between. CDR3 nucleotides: TGTGCCAGCATACCGGGGGGCGCAGGAGCTTTCTTT. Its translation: CASIPGGAGAFF.

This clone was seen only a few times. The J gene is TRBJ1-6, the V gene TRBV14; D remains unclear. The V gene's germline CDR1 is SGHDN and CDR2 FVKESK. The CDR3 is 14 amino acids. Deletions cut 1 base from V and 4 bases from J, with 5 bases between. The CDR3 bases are TGTGCCAGCAGCCAAGTCGATTATAATTCACCCCTCCACTTT. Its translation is CASSQVDYNSPLHF.

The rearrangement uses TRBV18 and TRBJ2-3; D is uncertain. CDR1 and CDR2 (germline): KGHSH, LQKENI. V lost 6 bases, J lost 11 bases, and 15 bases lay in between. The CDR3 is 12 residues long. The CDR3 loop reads CASSLLEIEQYF. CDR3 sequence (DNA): TGTGCCAGCTCCCTCCTGGAGATAGAGCAGTATTTT.

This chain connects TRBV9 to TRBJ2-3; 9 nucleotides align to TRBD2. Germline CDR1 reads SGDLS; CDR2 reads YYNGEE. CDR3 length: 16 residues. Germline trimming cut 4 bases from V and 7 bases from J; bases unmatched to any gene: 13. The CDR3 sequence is CASSLPLAGGRNTQYF. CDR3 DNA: TGTGCCAGCAGCCTCCCCCTGGCGGGGGGGCGGAATACGCAGTATTTT.

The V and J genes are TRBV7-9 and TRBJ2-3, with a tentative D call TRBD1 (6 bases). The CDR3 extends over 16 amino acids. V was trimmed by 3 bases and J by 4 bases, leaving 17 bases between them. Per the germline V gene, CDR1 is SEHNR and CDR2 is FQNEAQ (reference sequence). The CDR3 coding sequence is TGTGCCAGCAGCTTGGTCGCCTGGGGGCCCTCAGATACGCAGTATTTT. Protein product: CASSLVAWGPSDTQYF.